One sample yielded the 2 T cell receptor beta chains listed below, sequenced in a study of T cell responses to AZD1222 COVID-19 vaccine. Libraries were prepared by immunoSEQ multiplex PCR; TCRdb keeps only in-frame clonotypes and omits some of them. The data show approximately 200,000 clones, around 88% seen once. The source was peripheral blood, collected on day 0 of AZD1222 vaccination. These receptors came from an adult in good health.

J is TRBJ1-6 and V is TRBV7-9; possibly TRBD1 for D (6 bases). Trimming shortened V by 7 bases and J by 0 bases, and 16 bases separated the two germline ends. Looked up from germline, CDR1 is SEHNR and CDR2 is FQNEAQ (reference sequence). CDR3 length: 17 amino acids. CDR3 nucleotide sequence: TGTGCCAGCAATCAAGACAGGTCGAGCTCCTATAATTCACCCCTCCACTTT. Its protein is CASNQDRSSSYNSPLHF.

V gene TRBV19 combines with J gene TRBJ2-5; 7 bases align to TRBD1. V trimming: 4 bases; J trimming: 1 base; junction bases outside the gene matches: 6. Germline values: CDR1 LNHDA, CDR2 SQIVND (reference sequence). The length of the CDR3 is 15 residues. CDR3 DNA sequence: TGTGCCAGTAGTACACCCCACAGGGGCCAAGAGACCCAGTACTTC. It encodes CASSTPHRGQETQYF.